This T cell receptor beta chain was captured in a study of blood T cell repertoires in COVID-19. Repertoires were generated with immunoSEQ multiplex PCR, while TCRdb's copy carries only in-frame clones and drops some. The sample has approximately 300,000 clones, about 90% seen once. The sequencing input was PBMCs or T cells enriched from blood (not recorded which). The origin of this receptor is a woman aged 25-40 years who had recovered from COVID-19.

The chain's CDR3 is CASSNYPGQADYGYTF. The DNA of the CDR3 is TGTGCCAGCAGCAACTACCCGGGACAGGCGGACTATGGCTACACCTTC. This sequence joins TRBV2 and TRBJ1-2; TRBD1 matches 8 bases. Germline V gives CDR1 SNHLY, CDR2 FYNNEI. Trimming removed 6 bases from V and 3 bases from J; junction bases left unmatched: 12. There are 16 residues in the CDR3. The variable domain in full, completed from reference TRBV2 and TRBJ1-2, reads EPEVTQTPSHQVTQMGQEVILRCVPISNHLYFYWYRQILGQKVEFLVSFYNNEISEKSEIFDDQFSVERPDGSNFTLKIRSTKLEDSAMYFCASSNYPGQADYGYTFGSGTRLTVV.